This TCR beta chain was sequenced during a study of HIV-infected patients and healthy controls. Study results and caveats: Compared with healthy controls, HIV-infected patients showed less CDR3 sharing between individuals. Unequal distinct sequence numbers between patients and controls complicated comparisons.

Whole blood was used without fractionation, so all unsorted peripheral T cells were included. Trimming cost V 2 bases and J 1 base, with 10 bases left between them. This CDR3 is 15 amino acids long. Germline-derived CDR1 and CDR2 are SGHTA and FQGNSA. Alpha and beta constant-region primers primed reverse transcription of around 500 ng RNA. Alpha and beta chain libraries were made separately by chain-specific third strand synthesis with multiplexing indices. TCRdb analysed the 5' RACE reads with MiXCR anew, one entry per CDR3 protein. The table has 18,000 or so distinct CDR3 sequences, 12% seen once. A few counts support this clonotype. Antigen specificity is unknown.

Sequencing was done on a sample of blood. J is TRBJ2-3 and V is TRBV7-2, with D possibly matching TRBD2 (6 bases). This clonotype was sampled from an adult in good health. DNA for the CDR3: TGTGCCAGCAGCTTAATGGCTAGCGGCACAGATACGCAGTATTTT. The encoded protein is CASSLMASGTDTQYF.